Listed below are T cell receptor beta chains from one sample, sequenced in a study of blood T cell repertoires in COVID-19. Profiled with immunoSEQ multiplex PCR; TCRdb holds only in-frame clones, not every one. Of over 350,000 clones in the sample, just over 85% were seen once. Sequenced material: peripheral blood. The receptors derive from a woman aged 30 to 39 with active or convalescent COVID-19. Both conserved end residues are part of each CDR3. The D gene is left open where the match is weak. Clone size is not always given. Where it is, it says once, few, many or a class for expanded clones.

j_gene | v_gene | abundance | d_gene | CDR3nt | CDR3aa
TRBJ1-1 | TRBV7-8 | - | - | TGTGCCAGCAGCTTAGAGTGGACAGCGAACACTGAAGCTTTCTTT | CASSLEWTANTEAFF
TRBJ2-1 | TRBV27 | - | TRBD2 | TGTGCCAGCAGTTTATCTAGGCTAGCGGGGTACAATGAGCAGTTCTTC | CASSLSRLAGYNEQFF
TRBJ2-1 | TRBV3-1/TRBV3-2 | - | - | TGTGCCAGCAGCCAAGAAGGCACTAGGGGGGGGAGCTCCTACAATGAGCAGTTCTTC | CASSQEGTRGGSSYNEQFF
TRBJ2-2 | TRBV2 | few | - | TGTGCCAGCGGCAGGGCGAACACCGGGGAGCTGTTTTTT | CASGRANTGELFF
TRBJ2-7 | TRBV12-3/TRBV12-4 | - | - | TGTGCCAGCAGTTTAGTGGGGAGCGAGCAGTACTTC | CASSLVGSEQYF
TRBJ1-3 | TRBV4-2 | - | - | TGTGCCAGCAGCCAAGATATGACAGCTTCTGGAAACACCATATATTTT | CASSQDMTASGNTIYF
TRBJ2-2 | TRBV5-5 | - | TRBD2 | TGTGCCAGCCGAACCGGGACTAGCAACACCGGGGAGCTGTTTTTT | CASRTGTSNTGELFF
TRBJ2-7 | TRBV9 | - | - | TGTGCCAGCAGCGTAACTAGCCCCGGCGAGCAGTACTTC | CASSVTSPGEQYF
TRBJ2-7 | TRBV11-2 | - | TRBD2 | TGTGCCAGCAGCCCCTTTCTAGCGGCCCATGAAGAGCAGTACTTC | CASSPFLAAHEEQYF
TRBJ1-2 | TRBV11-2 | - | - | TGTGCCAGCAGCTTAGCACAGAGCTATGGCTACACCTTC | CASSLAQSYGYTF
TRBJ1-2 | TRBV5-4 | - | TRBD1 | TGTGCCAGCAGCTCGCAGGGGGCGGGCGGCTACACCTTC | CASSSQGAGGYTF
TRBJ1-5 | TRBV6-5 | - | TRBD1 | TGTGCCAGCACCGGCACAGGGGATCAGCCCCAGCATTTT | CASTGTGDQPQHF
TRBJ1-1 | TRBV6-9 | - | - | TGTGCCAGCATCGGTACTATGACCCAAGACACTGAAGCTTTCTTT | CASIGTMTQDTEAFF
TRBJ1-5 | TRBV10-3 | - | TRBD1 | TGTGCCATCAGTGAAAGTTTGGGACAGATCAATCAGCCCCAGCATTTT | CAISESLGQINQPQHF
TRBJ2-1 | TRBV20-1 | - | - | TGTGGAGGTCTCTACAATGAGCAGTTCTTC | CGGLYNEQFF
TRBJ1-1 | TRBV29-1 | once | - | TGCAGCGTGTCAGTGCAAGGTGAGGCACTAAAAGCTTTCTTT | CSVSVQGEALKAFF
TRBJ1-2 | TRBV19 | - | TRBD1 | TGTGCCAGTAGTAGACAGGGTTTGGACTATGGCTACACCTTC | CASSRQGLDYGYTF
TRBJ1-2 | TRBV6-5 | - | TRBD1 | TGTGCCAGCCTCGAGGGACAGGGACAGGGCTACACCTTC | CASLEGQGQGYTF
TRBJ2-3 | TRBV2 | few | TRBD2 | TGTGCCAGCAGTGGACTAGCGGGAAGAAGGGATACGCAGTATTTT | CASSGLAGRRDTQYF
TRBJ1-2 | TRBV18 | - | - | TGTGCCAGCTCACCACCGTCAGGGAGGAGGGACTATGGCTACACCTTC | CASSPPSGRRDYGYTF
TRBJ1-1 | TRBV6-1 | - | - | TGTGCCAGCAGTGAAAGTCGGACACGATTGGCTGAAGCTTTCTTT | CASSESRTRLAEAFF
TRBJ2-7 | TRBV4-2 | - | TRBD1 | TGTGCCAGCAGCCAAGGATCCGGGACAGGGGGCGTCCCCCTCCACGAGCAGTACTTC | CASSQGSGTGGVPLHEQYF
TRBJ1-3 | TRBV6-5 | - | - | TGTGCCAGCAGTTATTACACGGGGGAAGGAAACACCATATATTTT | CASSYYTGEGNTIYF
TRBJ2-7 | TRBV25-1 | - | - | TGTGCCAGCGGGACATCTTCCTACGAGCAGTACTTC | CASGTSSYEQYF
TRBJ1-2 | TRBV28 | few | TRBD1 | TGTGCCAGCCGGCCCAGCGGACAGGGTAACTATGGCTACACCTTC | CASRPSGQGNYGYTF
TRBJ1-1 | TRBV18 | - | - | TGTGCCAGCTCACTGGAGACTGAAGCTTTCTTT | CASSLETEAFF
TRBJ1-5 | TRBV27 | - | - | TGTGCCAGCAGTTCCCGTTCCGGGGGGTATAGCAATCAGCCCCAGCATTTT | CASSSRSGGYSNQPQHF
TRBJ2-1 | TRBV4-1 | - | TRBD1 | TGCGCCAGCAGCCTTCAGGGGGCCCAGGGATACAATGAGCAGTTCTTC | CASSLQGAQGYNEQFF
TRBJ2-5 | TRBV4-1 | - | - | TGCGCCAGCAGCCAAGACGGAGGCTCAGAGACCCAGTACTTC | CASSQDGGSETQYF
TRBJ2-1 | TRBV2 | - | - | TGTGCCAGCAGTAGGGAGAGCTCCTACAATGAGCAGTTCTTC | CASSRESSYNEQFF
TRBJ1-4 | TRBV5-5 | - | TRBD1 | TGTGCCAGCAGCTTAGCCCCCCAGGGGGCGAATGAAAAACTGTTTTTT | CASSLAPQGANEKLFF
TRBJ1-4 | TRBV9 | - | - | TGTGCCAGCAGCGCGCTACAGGGTACTAATGAAAAACTGTTTTTT | CASSALQGTNEKLFF
TRBJ1-2 | TRBV11-2 | - | - | TGTGCCAGCAGGGGGCGGAGCAACTATGGCTACACCTTC | CASRGRSNYGYTF
TRBJ2-3 | TRBV6-5 | - | TRBD2 | TGTGCCAGCAGAGTAGCGGGAGGTACAGATACGCAGTATTTT | CASRVAGGTDTQYF
TRBJ2-1 | TRBV18 | - | TRBD2 | TGTGCCAGCCCACCCTTACTAGCGGGAGGTACCATCTACAATGAGCAGTTCTTC | CASPPLLAGGTIYNEQFF
TRBJ1-1 | TRBV14 | - | - | TGTGCCAGCAGGGGCCCAGGAGGCGCTGAAGCTTTCTTT | CASRGPGGAEAFF
TRBJ1-2 | TRBV3-1/TRBV3-2 | few | - | TGTGCCAGCAGCCAAGATTCGGTTAAGAGAGGCTACACCTTC | CASSQDSVKRGYTF
TRBJ1-3 | TRBV5-1 | - | - | TGCGCCAGCAGCTTGGACGGTGGAAACACCATATATTTT | CASSLDGGNTIYF
TRBJ2-1 | TRBV6-1 | many | TRBD2 | TGTGCCAGCAGTGACCGGACTAGCGGGGATTACAATGAGCAGTTCTTC | CASSDRTSGDYNEQFF
TRBJ1-2 | TRBV3-1/TRBV3-2 | - | - | TGTGCCAGCAGCCTTGAAGCGGCCTATGGCTACACCTTC | CASSLEAAYGYTF